The following is a T cell receptor beta chain sequence with its context. Its specificity is unknown. Healthy HIV-negative adults without recent acute infections or vaccinations served as donors. Those who donated, Caucasian adults without exception, all lived in Nashville, Tennessee. Trimming removed 0 bases from V and 4 bases from J, with 13 bases in between. There are 16 residues in the CDR3. Germline V gene sequence: CDR1 SGHNT, CDR2 YYREEE (reference sequence). In the sorted-subset replicate PCRs, 150 to 250 ng DNA, 25,000 to 30,000 T cell genomes, was used. Method: immunoSEQ multiplex PCR; TCRdb's copy keeps in-frame clones and lacks some. Seen here are under 1,900,000 clones, 98% observed once, and the top ten hold under 0.45%. This sample was taken from a study of shared clonotypes between healthy human individuals. The study, taken as a whole, reports: It was anticipated that sequencing depth would influence how many clonotypes donors shared.

Specimen: naive CD4+ T cells sorted from blood. The subset was: CD45RA+ positively selected. The rearrangement uses TRBV5-4 and TRBJ2-2; D may match TRBD1 or TRBD2 (5 bases each). The TCR was taken from a man between 25 and 39 years old in good health. The CDR3 loop reads CASSLARGIGTGELFF. CDR3 DNA: TGTGCCAGCAGCTTGGCCCGGGGCATAGGCACCGGGGAGCTGTTTTTT.